This TCR beta chain was identified in a study of blood T cells in healthy people across ages. Sample-barcoded 5' priming and a J-beta primer mix drove a second PCR of about 6 to 12 cycles. Through a template-switch adaptor with 12 random nucleotides, each cDNA molecule received a tag. TCRdb reprocessed the 5' RACE reads via MiXCR and lists one record per CDR3 protein. The table records about 1,600,000 distinct CDR3 sequences, about 43% of them present only once. This clonotype was picked up a small number of times. The receptor's source is a woman between 18 and 29 years old in good health. The sample taken for sequencing was blood.

In DNA, the CDR3 is TGTGCCAGCAGCTTAGCGTCCGGTTTCTATTCTTATAGCAATCAGCCCCAGCATTTT. As protein: CASSLASGFYSYSNQPQHF. This sequence joins TRBV7-8 and TRBJ1-5; the D is unclear. The CDR3 has 19 amino acids. Trimming took off 0 bases at V and 0 bases at J, with 18 bases between the two ends. Germline assignment: CDR1 SGHVS and CDR2 FQNEAQ.